The entry that follows covers one TCR beta chain sequence. This CDR3 spans 13 amino acids. Germline V gives CDR1 SGHKS, CDR2 YYEKEE (reference sequence). V trimming: 4 bases; J trimming: 4 bases; junction bases outside the gene matches: 4. The sample comes from a study of blood T cell repertoires in COVID-19. On the study more broadly: Collection of acute and convalescent COVID-19 samples took place in the United States, Italy and Spain. T cells, B-cell-depleted T cells, or PBMCs supplied cDNA or gDNA.

Measured with immunoSEQ multiplex PCR; TCRdb has only the in-frame clones, and not every one. The sample shows about 370,000 clones, 80% to 90% of them seen only once. This TCR came from a man between 18 and 29 years old who had recovered from COVID-19. The chain couples TRBV5-5 to TRBJ1-2, with 7 positions matching TRBD1. What was sequenced was PBMCs or T cells enriched from blood (not recorded which). As DNA, the CDR3 is TGTGCCAGCAGCGGACAGGTCAGCTATGGCTACACCTTC. Translated: CASSGQVSYGYTF.